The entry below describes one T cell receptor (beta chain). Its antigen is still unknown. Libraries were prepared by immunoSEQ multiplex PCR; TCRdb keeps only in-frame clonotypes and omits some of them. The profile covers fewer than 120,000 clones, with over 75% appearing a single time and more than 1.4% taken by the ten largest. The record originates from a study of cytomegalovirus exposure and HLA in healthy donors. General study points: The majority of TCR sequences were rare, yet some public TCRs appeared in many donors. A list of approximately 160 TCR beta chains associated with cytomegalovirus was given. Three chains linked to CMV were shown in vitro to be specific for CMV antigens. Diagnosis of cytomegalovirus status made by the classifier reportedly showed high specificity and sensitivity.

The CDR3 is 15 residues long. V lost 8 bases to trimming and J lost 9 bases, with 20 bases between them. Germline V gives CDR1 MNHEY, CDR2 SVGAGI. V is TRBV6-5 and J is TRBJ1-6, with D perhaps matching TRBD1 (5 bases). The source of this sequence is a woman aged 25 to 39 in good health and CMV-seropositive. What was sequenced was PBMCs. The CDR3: CASSLGGVTISPLHF. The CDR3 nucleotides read TGTGCCAGCTCCCTGGGGGGGGTGACGATTTCACCCCTCCACTTT.